Presented here are 20 T cell receptor beta chains from one specimen sequenced in a study of monozygotic twins with inflammatory bowel disease (dated by TCRdb to the late 2010s). Library method: 5' RACE. Sequenced using an Illumina HiSeq 2500. TCRdb reprocessed the reads and lists each CDR3 protein sequence as a single entry, with no DNA. The table kept for this sample lists about 300,000 distinct CDR3 sequences. The top ten clones comprise 5.6% of the sample. The sample comprised blood. Every receptor here comes from a human donor with ulcerative colitis or Crohn's disease, or a healthy co-twin of an affected twin (not recorded which).

The chain recombines TRBV20-1 with TRBJ1-1. CDR3 length: 12 residues. Germline-derived CDR1 and CDR2 are DFQATT and SNEGSKA (reference sequence). The CDR3 sequence: CSAPRKGREAFF.

The chain recombines TRBV3-1 with TRBJ2-7. The CDR3 totals 13 residues. CDR1 LGHDT and CDR2 YNNKEL come from the germline V gene (reference sequence). This CDR3 reads CASSQRKYYEQYF.

V is TRBV20-1 and J is TRBJ2-7; lacking DNA, the TRBD2 call made by TCRdb goes unchecked. The CDR3 contains 15 residues. The germline CDR1 and CDR2 sequences are DFQATT and SNEGSKA (reference sequence). The CDR3 is CSALNSGKSSYEQYF.

This chain connects TRBV10-3 to TRBJ1-5; TCRdb's D call, TRBD1, is unchecked because there is no DNA. Germline V gives CDR1 ENHRY, CDR2 SYGVKD. The length of the CDR3 is 15 residues. CDR3 loop: CAISESGQGGQPQHF.

The V and J genes are TRBV28 and TRBJ2-4; TCRdb picks TRBD1, but there is no DNA to check that call. Germline values: CDR1 MDHEN, CDR2 SYDVKM. The CDR3 consists of 11 residues. The CDR3 here is CASNEGQIQYF. Variable domain in full (rest from reference TRBV28 and TRBJ2-4): DVKVTQSSRYLVKRTGEKVFLECVQDMDHENMFWYRQDPGLGLRLIYFSYDVKMKEKGDIPEGYSVSREKKERFSLILESASTNQTSMYLCASNEGQIQYFGAGTRLSVL.

The chain uses TRBV5-1 and TRBJ2-3. The CDR3 contains 15 residues. CDR1 is SGHRS, CDR2 YFSETQ, per germline. The CDR3 loop reads CASSLDQGNADTQYF.

The genes are TRBV5-1 and TRBJ2-5; TCRdb indicates TRBD1, and absent DNA this call remains unverified. This CDR3 is built from 14 residues. Germline assignment: CDR1 SGHRS and CDR2 YFSETQ. CDR3: CASSAYRTQETQYF. Full variable domain (outside the CDR3, taken from reference TRBV5-1 and TRBJ2-5): KAGVTQTPRYLIKTRGQQVTLSCSPISGHRSVSWYQQTPGQGLQFLFEYFSETQRNKGNFPGRFSGRQFSNSRSEMNVSTLELGDSALYLCASSAYRTQETQYFGPGTRLLVL.

The chain joins TRBV7-2 to TRBJ2-7. The CDR3 runs 11 residues. Germline loops: CDR1 SGHTA, CDR2 FQGNSA. The CDR3 protein is CASSLADEQYF.

The V gene is TRBV7-8, the J gene TRBJ1-2; no DNA is available, so the TRBD1 call from TCRdb remains unchecked. Germline V lookup: CDR1 SGHVS, CDR2 FQNEAQ. The CDR3 covers 13 residues. CDR3 residues: CASSFDRFGGYTF.

The rearrangement joins TRBV7-9 to TRBJ2-2; TCRdb reports TRBD1, a call that lacks DNA to check it against. Germline V CDR1 and CDR2: SEHNR, FQNEAQ (reference sequence). This CDR3 region has 17 residues. Here the CDR3 reads CASSPGTGTGFTGELFF.

The gene calls are TRBV5-1 and TRBJ1-2; TCRdb outputs TRBD1, but without DNA this stays unchecked. This CDR3 spans 13 amino acids. The germline V gene has CDR1 SGHRS and CDR2 YFSETQ. The chain's CDR3 is CASSRDREYGYTF.

The chain is built from TRBV20-1 and TRBJ1-5; absent DNA, TCRdb's TRBD1 call cannot be checked. In germline, CDR1 is DFQATT, CDR2 SNEGSKA (reference sequence). CDR3 length: 15 residues. The CDR3 sequence is CSARDGQLSNQPQHF.

The chain couples TRBV12-3 or TRBV12-4 to TRBJ2-7; TCRdb gives TRBD1 as the D gene, but with no DNA this cannot be confirmed. The CDR3 covers 13 residues. The CDR3: CASSNRGMSEQYF.

V and J are TRBV9 and TRBJ1-6; checking the TCRdb D call of TRBD1 is not possible without DNA. This CDR3 region has 14 residues. In germline, CDR1 is SGDLS, CDR2 YYNGEE. This CDR3 reads CASSVGGVNSPLHF.

V and J are TRBV28 and TRBJ2-1; there is no DNA to check the TCRdb D call of TRBD2. This CDR3 has 17 residues. Germline CDR1 and CDR2: MDHEN and SYDVKM. CDR3 amino acids: CASSTGTSAMHYNEQFF.

J is TRBJ2-7 and V is TRBV12-3 or TRBV12-4. The CDR3 loop spans 11 amino acids. The CDR3 reads CASSYRNEQYF.

The V gene is TRBV27, the J gene TRBJ2-1; the D gene TCRdb calls, TRBD1, cannot be checked with no DNA. The germline V gene has CDR1 MNHEY and CDR2 SMNVEV (reference sequence). The CDR3 sequence is 17 residues long. CDR3 region: CASSRMGGAGSYNEQFF.

The chain joins TRBV27 to TRBJ1-1; there is no DNA to check the TCRdb D call of TRBD1. Per the germline V gene, CDR1 is MNHEY and CDR2 is SMNVEV (reference sequence). This CDR3 comprises 17 residues. CDR3 amino acids: CASSLLRQGLMIGEAFF.

The V gene is TRBV7-8, the J gene TRBJ2-7; TCRdb outputs TRBD1, but without DNA this stays unchecked. Germline V lookup: CDR1 SGHVS, CDR2 FQNEAQ. The CDR3 consists of 13 residues. The CDR3 protein is CASSLGRGNEQYF.

V usage is TRBV28 and J usage is TRBJ2-3; TCRdb's assignment of TRBD1 cannot be checked, as there is no DNA. In germline, CDR1 is MDHEN, CDR2 SYDVKM. The CDR3 runs to 14 residues. CDR3 residues: CASSLSTRRNTQYF.